The clone carrying this T cell receptor beta chain occurred a few times. No antigen is known for it. Individual cDNA molecules were tagged with unique molecular identifiers. Using its own MiXCR run on the 5' RACE reads, TCRdb lists one record per CDR3 protein. Found here are about 83,000 distinct CDR3 sequences, roughly 12% of them singletons; the top ten hold about 6.5%. The sample belongs to a study of early T cells in non-severe SARS-CoV-2 infection. Study context: Sequencing used unsorted whole-blood bulk RNA, so chains lack pairing. Study-wide findings and caveats: There was a bias toward anti-spike CD8 responses in VDJdb matching, which missed private and CD4 specificities.

Trimming removed 6 bases at V and 1 base at J, with 15 bases between. CDR1 is WNHNN, CDR2 SYGVQD, per germline (reference sequence). The CDR3 spans 15 residues. Sequenced material: whole blood. This TCR came from an adult who was a healthcare worker with PCR-confirmed SARS-CoV-2 infection or an uninfected control (not recorded which). The J gene is TRBJ1-1, the V gene TRBV10-1; D ambiguous. CDR3 nucleotides: TGCGCCAGCAGCTCTTACACGGGAGAGAACACTGAAGCTTTCTTT. It codes for CASSSYTGENTEAFF.